This TCR beta chain was sequenced in a study of blood T cell repertoires in COVID-19. Overall study context: PBMCs, B-cell-depleted T cells, or T cells were the source of the cDNA or gDNA that made up the material.

Here immunoSEQ multiplex PCR was the method, and the copy in TCRdb shows in-frame clones only, minus some. Here the sample spans 250,000 to 300,000 clones, 88% being singletons. The sequenced material came from peripheral blood. This receptor was obtained from a woman in her twenties or thirties with COVID-19, enrolled during active disease.

CDR3 sequence (DNA): TGTGCCAGTAGTTCGGGAGTATTCTCCTACGAGCAGTACTTC. It encodes CASSSGVFSYEQYF. V and J are TRBV19 and TRBJ2-7; a possible D gene is TRBD2 (6 bases). V lost 5 bases and J lost 0, with 11 bases in between. Germline CDR1 is LNHDA and CDR2 is SQIVND (reference sequence). The CDR3 extends over 14 amino acids.